This T cell receptor beta chain was recovered during a study of blood T cell repertoires in COVID-19. Study-level background: PBMCs, B-cell-depleted T cells, or T cells were the source of the cDNA or gDNA that made up the material.

Study processing details: It was from reference gene primer amplification that nucleated cell counts were estimated. Clones were read by immunoSEQ multiplex PCR, and TCRdb kept only the in-frame ones, dropping some. The V and J calls and clone size are taken from that table; D and trimming were inferred from the DNA. The table lists hundreds of thousands of clones, around 89% of them singletons, with 0.2% to 0.3% in the top ten. The length of the CDR3 is 14 residues. Germline lookup yields CDR1 MNHEY and CDR2 SVGAGI. Trimming took 6 bases from V and 4 from J; bases not matched to a gene: 8. The source material was peripheral blood. The V call is TRBV6-5, the J call TRBJ1-2; 7 positions agree with TRBD1. The TCR comes from a young woman with acute or convalescent COVID-19. CDR3 residues: CASRPTGTFYGYTF. CDR3 coding DNA: TGTGCCAGCAGACCGACAGGGACATTCTATGGCTACACCTTC.